Below, 12 T cell receptor beta chains from the same sample are listed, as sequenced in a study of blood T cell repertoires in COVID-19. The method was immunoSEQ multiplex PCR; TCRdb's version includes in-frame clones alone and lacks a portion of them. The data show some 200,000 clones, 60% to 85% seen once. The sample consisted of peripheral blood. The receptors originated from a woman between 65 and 79 years old with acute or convalescent COVID-19.

The CDR3 DNA reads as TGTGCCTGGAACAGGGTGGACACTGAAGCTTTCTTT. Residues: CAWNRVDTEAFF. The chain combines TRBV30 with TRBJ1-1; tentatively, D is TRBD1 (6 bases). Trimming cost V 4 bases and J 3 bases, with 9 bases left between them. The CDR3 totals 12 residues. Germline V gene data show CDR1 as GTSNPN and CDR2 as SVGIG (reference sequence).

The gene calls are TRBV7-8 and TRBJ2-7; 7 bases are a match to TRBD2. With V trimmed by 5 bases and J by 0 bases, 10 bases remained unmatched. Germline V lookup: CDR1 SGHVS, CDR2 FQNEAQ. The CDR3 consists of 16 residues. The CDR3 here is CASSRPGGSSSYEQYF. The DNA for the CDR3 is TGTGCCAGCAGCCGGCCCGGGGGGTCGAGCTCCTACGAGCAGTACTTC.

This sequence joins TRBV5-5 and TRBJ2-7, with 10 positions matching TRBD2. The CDR3 covers 15 residues. Trimming cost V 3 bases and J 4 bases; bases outside gene matches: 7. Germline CDR1 reads SGHKS; CDR2 reads YYEKEE (reference sequence). The CDR3 DNA is TGTGCCAGCAGCTCGTGGACTAGCGGTTTTTACGAGCAGTACTTC. Protein: CASSSWTSGFYEQYF.

V and J are TRBV18 and TRBJ2-2; D perhaps matches TRBD2 (6 bases). Germline loops: CDR1 KGHSH, CDR2 LQKENI. The CDR3 is 16 amino acids. V was trimmed by 0 bases and J by 5 bases, leaving 13 bases between them. CDR3 sequence reads: CASSPPVGSETGELFF. The CDR3, as DNA: TGTGCCAGCTCACCACCGGTCGGGAGTGAGACCGGGGAGCTGTTTTTT.

On this clone: Distinct nucleotide sequences in the sample also encode this CDR3. The chain is built from TRBV18 and TRBJ2-7; D ambiguous. V was cut by 3 bases and J by 4 bases, with 7 bases left in between. Germline CDR1 and CDR2: KGHSH and LQKENI. CDR3 size: 12 residues. Written as DNA, the CDR3 is TGTGCCAGCTCACCTGACACTTACGAGCAGTACTTC. This translates into CASSPDTYEQYF. The full variable domain, its missing parts supplied by reference TRBV18 and TRBJ2-7, is NAGVMQNPRHLVRRRGQEARLRCSPMKGHSHVYWYRQLPEEGLKFMVYLQKENIIDESGMPKERFSAEFPKEGPSILRIQQVVRGDSAAYFCASSPDTYEQYFGPGTRLTVT.

The chain combines TRBV5-5 with TRBJ2-1, with no clear D. CDR3 length: 13 residues. Trimming removed 0 bases from V and 10 bases from J, with 11 bases in between. The V gene's germline CDR1 is SGHKS and CDR2 YYEKEE (reference sequence). CDR3 sequence: CASSLGGSREQFF. The CDR3 DNA reads TGTGCCAGCAGCTTGGGCGGATCCCGGGAGCAGTTCTTC.

This chain connects TRBV30 to TRBJ1-3, with D uncertain. Trimming stripped 5 bases from V and 4 bases from J, with 12 bases between. This CDR3 region has 13 residues. The germline gives CDR1 GTSNPN, CDR2 SVGIG (reference sequence). The CDR3 loop reads CAWALGSGNTIYF. The CDR3 DNA is TGTGCCTGGGCCCTGGGCTCGGGAAACACCATATATTTT.

The gene calls are TRBV11-3 and TRBJ2-2, with D tentatively TRBD2 (6 bases). This CDR3 spans 15 amino acids. V dropped 3 bases and J dropped 3 bases, with 11 bases sitting between them. In germline, CDR1 is SGHNT, CDR2 YENEEA. The CDR3 reads CASSLGTQDTGELFF. The CDR3 coding sequence is TGTGCCAGCAGCTTGGGGACTCAAGACACCGGGGAGCTGTTTTTT.

This clone is a singleton in its sample. The chain uses TRBV14 and TRBJ2-7; possible D gene TRBD2, 6 bases. Trimming removed 1 base at V and 6 bases at J, with 13 bases between. CDR1 and CDR2 from the germline V gene are SGHDN and FVKESK. The CDR3 is made up of 14 amino acids. The chain's CDR3 is CASSQVRAGGEQYF. The CDR3 bases are TGTGCCAGCAGCCAAGTCAGGGCCGGGGGCGAGCAGTACTTC.

The rearrangement links TRBV5-8 to TRBJ1-5; D is unresolved. The V gene lost 4 bases and the J gene lost 3 bases, with 11 bases spanning the gap. CDR3 length: 14 amino acids. Germline V gives CDR1 SGHTS, CDR2 YDEGEE. CDR3 sequence (DNA): TGTGCCAGCAGCGGCGGGCAAACCAATCAGCCCCAGCATTTT. It is translated as CASSGGQTNQPQHF.

The chain recombines TRBV9 with TRBJ2-2, with unresolved D. This CDR3 contains 15 residues. Germline CDR1 is SGDLS and CDR2 is YYNGEE. Trimming left V 0 bases short and J 6 bases short, with 12 bases between. CDR3 DNA sequence: TGTGCCAGCAGCGTAGCCGCAGCAGCGCCCGGGGAGCTGTTTTTT. This gives the protein CASSVAAAAPGELFF.

The rearrangement joins TRBV5-4 to TRBJ2-7, with 8 bases matching TRBD2. J lost 2 bases, V lost 0 bases, and 7 bases had no gene match. CDR3 length: 16 amino acids. Germline CDR1 is SGHNT and CDR2 is YYREEE (reference sequence). The CDR3 bases are TGTGCCAGCAGCTTGGGGGCCTCCGGGAGGGCCTACGAGCAGTACTTC. Its translation is CASSLGASGRAYEQYF.